This is a list of T cell receptor beta chains from one sample in a study of blood T cell repertoires in COVID-19. Measured with immunoSEQ multiplex PCR; TCRdb has only the in-frame clones, and not every one. The data contain roughly 190,000 clones, 86% of them singletons. The sample taken for sequencing was peripheral blood. The receptors shown here come from an elderly woman in a cohort sampled during active or convalescent COVID-19. Both conserved end residues are part of each CDR3. A D gene is named only where the DNA matches it firmly. Size values are once, few and many counts, or a class for expanded clones, and some rows have none.

v_call	clone_size	j_call	d_call	cdr3_aa	cdr3_nt
TRBV4-2	NA	TRBJ1-5	NA	CASSQDPVSNQPQHF	TGTGCCAGCAGCCAAGACCCGGTAAGCAATCAGCCCCAGCATTTT
TRBV11-3	NA	TRBJ2-1	NA	CASSVQGHYNEQFF	TGTGCCAGCAGCGTACAGGGTCATTACAATGAGCAGTTCTTC
TRBV3-1/TRBV3-2	NA	TRBJ2-7	NA	CASSQEPGWAPYF	TGTGCCAGCAGCCAAGAACCCGGTTGGGCTCCATACTTC
TRBV2	NA	TRBJ1-2	NA	CAGAGEHGYTF	TGTGCCGGTGCAGGGGAGCATGGCTACACCTTC
TRBV10-1	NA	TRBJ1-2	NA	CASSDQAPYGYTF	TGCGCCAGCAGTGACCAGGCGCCTTATGGCTACACCTTC
TRBV5-5	NA	TRBJ2-1	TRBD2	CASSLGLAGGFEQFF	TGTGCCAGCAGCTTGGGACTAGCGGGGGGCTTTGAGCAGTTCTTC
TRBV7-6	few	TRBJ2-1	NA	CASSLGGNSYNEQFF	TGTGCCAGCAGCCTTGGAGGGAACTCCTACAATGAGCAGTTCTTC
TRBV7-8	NA	TRBJ2-7	TRBD2	CASSRTKWEGYEQYF	TGTGCCAGCAGCCGGACTAAGTGGGAGGGCTACGAGCAGTACTTC
TRBV5-1	NA	TRBJ1-6	TRBD1	CASSFSGTENSPLHF	TGCGCCAGCAGCTTTTCCGGGACAGAAAATTCACCCCTCCACTTT
TRBV27	NA	TRBJ2-3	TRBD2	CASSTLAGGSKDTQYF	TGTGCCAGCAGTACACTAGCGGGGGGTTCTAAAGATACGCAGTATTTT
TRBV7-8	NA	TRBJ2-3	TRBD2	CASSARTSPDTQYF	TGTGCCAGCAGCGCCCGGACTAGCCCAGATACGCAGTATTTT
TRBV2	NA	TRBJ2-1	TRBD2	CASGELAGVNEQFF	TGTGCCAGTGGGGAACTAGCGGGGGTAAATGAGCAGTTCTTC
TRBV29-1	once	TRBJ1-5	NA	CSVGGHGNQPQHF	TGCAGCGTTGGGGGGCACGGAAATCAGCCCCAGCATTTT
TRBV4-1	NA	TRBJ1-5	TRBD1	CASSQDPGQGNQPQHF	TGCGCCAGCAGCCAAGATCCGGGACAGGGCAACCAGCCCCAGCATTTT
TRBV28	NA	TRBJ2-7	NA	CASSPYTGFPYEQYF	TGTGCCAGCAGTCCATATACAGGGTTTCCCTACGAGCAGTACTTC
TRBV20-1	NA	TRBJ2-1	TRBD2	CSASVAGGVHEQFF	TGCAGTGCTAGTGTAGCGGGGGGCGTGCATGAGCAGTTCTTC
TRBV7-2	NA	TRBJ1-1	NA	CASSLVGLLRGTEAFF	TGTGCCAGCAGCTTAGTTGGCCTCTTACGGGGCACTGAAGCTTTCTTT
TRBV4-3	NA	TRBJ1-2	TRBD1	CASSQTGSYGYTF	TGCGCCAGCAGCCAGACAGGGTCATATGGCTACACCTTC
TRBV9	NA	TRBJ2-1	TRBD2	CASSVEAGGPSRNEQFF	TGTGCCAGCAGCGTTGAAGCGGGAGGGCCCTCTAGGAATGAGCAGTTCTTC
TRBV7-2	NA	TRBJ1-2	NA	CASSLGDNYGYTF	TGTGCCAGCAGCCTCGGGGATAACTATGGCTACACCTTC
TRBV18	NA	TRBJ1-5	NA	CASSPPGRSGNQPQHF	TGTGCCAGCTCACCACCGGGGAGGAGCGGCAATCAGCCCCAGCATTTT
TRBV11-3	NA	TRBJ2-5	TRBD2	CASSLDGRDTQYF	TGTGCCAGCAGCTTAGACGGGAGGGACACCCAGTACTTC
TRBV28	NA	TRBJ2-5	TRBD1	CASTRTGGEETQYF	TGTGCCAGCACCCGGACAGGCGGAGAAGAGACCCAGTACTTC
TRBV24-1	few	TRBJ2-5	TRBD2	CATREKLAGTQYF	TGTGCCACCAGGGAAAAGCTAGCGGGGACCCAGTACTTC
TRBV15	NA	TRBJ2-5	TRBD2	CATSSRGGGETQYF	TGTGCCACCAGCAGTCGGGGGGGAGGAGAGACCCAGTACTTC